The TCR beta chain described here comes from a study of blood T cell repertoires in COVID-19 (dated by TCRdb to the early 2020s). Background on the whole study: The collaborator samples originated in the United States, Italy and Spain and spanned the acute and convalescent phases of COVID-19. The material from the prospective study consisted of cDNA or gDNA derived from T cells, B-cell-depleted T cells, or PBMCs. The samples were drawn from two sources: the first 160 participants of the ongoing ImmuneRACE study, and about 1,300 subjects contributed by 6 global collaborators. Deeply sampled blood TCRbeta repertoires from subjects exposed to, actively infected with, or recovered from COVID-19 were included in the dataset. The repertoires were released in a freely available public database meant as a resource for research on the immune response to SARS-CoV-2. A de-identified subject ID, COVID-19 status, age in years and sex were almost always included in the sample metadata. HLA class I and class II types, where available, came from metadata supplied by the sample provider rather than from assay-based typing.

The immunoSEQ Assay, a bias-controlled multiplex PCR, was used to amplify TCRbeta CDR3 regions from genomic DNA. The original methods were these. The number of nucleated cells in each sample was estimated from the amplification of reference gene primers within the assay. To quantify the absolute abundance of each unique TCRbeta CDR3 rearrangement, sequence reads were collapsed and filtered. For each sample, productive Simpson clonality was calculated as the square root of Simpson's diversity index across productive rearrangements. TCRdb took over this immuneACCESS table, retaining in-frame rearrangements with V and J assigned. Such tables are incomplete; in checked studies, under half of the missing clones stem from an unresolved V gene, and the remainder is unexplained. From that table come the V and J calls and clone size; the DNA was used to work out D and trimming. Across this sample there are fewer than 300,000 clones, with about 89% seen only once. The ten top clones hold more than 0.75% of the sample.

Study-wide conclusions, independent of this receptor: The amount of clinical and demographic metadata varied by source and participant and was provided uncurated.

On this clone: No antigen is known for it. The sample holds no much larger clone one base away, and base qualities are not on file.

V loses 3 bases of germline sequence and J loses 1 base, and the interval between the two ends is 13 bases. Inclusive of the bounding cysteine and phenylalanine, the CDR3 is 15 residues long. The kept DNA is CDR3 alone, 45 bases in frame from the first base. The germline V gene yields SGDLS for CDR1 and YYNGEE for CDR2. Whole blood was collected in K2EDTA tubes by collaborating institutions according to the institutions' own protocols. For TCRbeta analysis, collaborator samples were shipped as frozen whole blood, as isolated PBMCs, or as DNA extracted from either sample type. Sequencing was performed on peripheral blood. Recombination joined TRBV9 with TRBJ1-1; a tentative D call is TRBD1 (5 bases match). This receptor was obtained from a man aged 25-40 years with acute or convalescent COVID-19. The DNA is as follows: TGTGCCAGCAGCGCAACAAGGACACCGAACACTGAAGCTTTCTTT. Its translation is CASSATRTPNTEAFF.